A selection of T cell receptor beta chains follows, all from one sample in a study of shared clonotypes between healthy human individuals. Libraries were prepared by immunoSEQ multiplex PCR; TCRdb keeps only in-frame clonotypes and omits some of them. The sample includes nearly 1 million clones, approximately 76% seen only once; the top ten take roughly 1.5%. Input material: memory CD4+ T cells sorted from blood. These receptors came from a man aged 18 to 30 in good health. Each CDR3 is given with its conserved first and last residue. A D gene is named only where the DNA matches it firmly. Clone size is stated in some rows and not others, as once, few, many or a class when expanded.

clone_size	v_call	d_call	cdr3_length	j_call	cdr3_nt	cdr3_aa
NA	TRBV5-4	TRBD2	15	TRBJ2-7	TGTGCCAGCAGCTCCACCGGGACTAGATCCTACGAGCAGTACTTC	CASSSTGTRSYEQYF
once	TRBV28	TRBD1	15	TRBJ2-1	TGTGCCAGCAGCTCGGGACAGGGGATTAATAATGAGCAGTTCTTC	CASSSGQGINNEQFF
NA	TRBV18	NA	14	TRBJ1-1	TGTGCCAGCTCAACAGGTTTCGTGGTTTCTGAAGCTTTCTTT	CASSTGFVVSEAFF
NA	TRBV10-3	NA	14	TRBJ1-1	TGTGCCATCAACATAGGTACGGTGAACACTGAAGCTTTCTTT	CAINIGTVNTEAFF
NA	TRBV11-2	NA	15	TRBJ2-3	TGTGCCAGCAGCTTAGTTTCTAGTAGGTCAGATACGCAGTATTTT	CASSLVSSRSDTQYF
once	TRBV6-4	NA	18	TRBJ2-4	TGTGCCAGCAGTGACCCCAGAATAATTCGCATAGCCAAAAACATTCAGTACTTC	CASSDPRIIRIAKNIQYF
few	TRBV7-9	NA	13	TRBJ2-1	TGTGCCAGCACCCGGGACCCCCACAATGAGCAGTTCTTC	CASTRDPHNEQFF
few	TRBV6-6	NA	14	TRBJ1-4	TGTGCCAGCAGTTACATAGGGGAGAGGGAAAAACTGTTTTTT	CASSYIGEREKLFF
NA	TRBV2	NA	12	TRBJ2-7	TGTGCCAGCAGTGAAGAGACTCGGGAGCAGTACTTC	CASSEETREQYF
NA	TRBV19	TRBD1	15	TRBJ2-6	TGTGCCAGTAGCACAGACAGGGTCGGGGCCAACGTCCTGACTTTC	CASSTDRVGANVLTF
NA	TRBV2	TRBD1	17	TRBJ2-7	TGTGCCAGCAGTGCAGAGAGACCGGGACAGGGTCCCTACGAGCAGTACTTC	CASSAERPGQGPYEQYF
NA	TRBV5-1	TRBD1	15	TRBJ2-7	TGCGCCAGCAGCTTAATGGGACAGGCAACCTACGAGCAGTACTTC	CASSLMGQATYEQYF
NA	TRBV28	TRBD1	14	TRBJ1-6	TGTGCCAGCAGTTTAGTACAGGGGGCTTCACCCCTCCACTTT	CASSLVQGASPLHF
once	TRBV19	NA	15	TRBJ1-6	TGTGCCAGTAGTATACAGGGCGGGATCAATTCACCCCTCCACTTT	CASSIQGGINSPLHF
many	TRBV2	TRBD1	15	TRBJ1-5	TGTGCCAGCAGTATGGACAGGGGTGGGGGTCAGCCCCAGCATTTT	CASSMDRGGGQPQHF
NA	TRBV5-1	TRBD1	15	TRBJ1-1	TGCGCCAGCAGCTTGTCGCAGGGGGCGCGCACTGAAGCTTTCTTT	CASSLSQGARTEAFF
NA	TRBV19	TRBD2	16	TRBJ2-1	TGTGCCAGTAGTCCTAACCCGGGAGGAATACATAGTGAGCAGTTCTTC	CASSPNPGGIHSEQFF
many	TRBV5-6	NA	14	TRBJ2-5	TGTGCCAGCAGCCGCACAGCGATTCAAGAGACCCAGTACTTC	CASSRTAIQETQYF
NA	TRBV28	NA	16	TRBJ2-3	TGTGCCAGCAGTTCAGCCTTAGGGGCAGGAACAGATACGCAGTATTTT	CASSSALGAGTDTQYF
NA	TRBV4-1	TRBD1	15	TRBJ2-5	TGCGCCAGCAGCCTGGAGCCAGGGGGCTCAGAGACCCAGTACTTC	CASSLEPGGSETQYF
NA	TRBV15	NA	15	TRBJ1-1	TGTGCCACCAGCAGAGATAAACACGGGGGGACTGAAGCTTTCTTT	CATSRDKHGGTEAFF
NA	TRBV2	NA	13	TRBJ2-7	TGTGCCAGCAGTGTTCCGGGCTCCTACGAGCAGTACTTC	CASSVPGSYEQYF
once	TRBV7-3	TRBD1	14	TRBJ2-7	TGTGCCAGCAGCTGGGGACAGGGTAGGAACGAGCAGTACTTC	CASSWGQGRNEQYF
NA	TRBV27	NA	13	TRBJ2-1	TGTGCCAGCAGTTTTATCACGGGGCCTGAGCAGTTCTTC	CASSFITGPEQFF
NA	TRBV19	TRBD1	16	TRBJ1-5	TGTGCCAGTAGTACTCTGACAGGGGAAGGCAATCAGCCCCAGCATTTT	CASSTLTGEGNQPQHF
NA	TRBV6-5	NA	13	TRBJ1-1	TGTGCCAGCAGTCGCCAGGGGACGCCTGAAGCTTTCTTT	CASSRQGTPEAFF
NA	TRBV21-1	NA	17	TRBJ2-2	TGTGCCAGCAGCAAAGGGTATAGGGGACAGGGTGGCGGGGAGCTGTTTTTT	CASSKGYRGQGGGELFF
NA	TRBV7-6	TRBD2	16	TRBJ2-7	TGTGCCAGCAGCCCGGGGGGCGGTAGCGGGAGTTACGAGCAGTACTTC	CASSPGGGSGSYEQYF
NA	TRBV9	NA	16	TRBJ2-5	TGTGCCAGCAGCGTAGGTCTAGGGGGGGCCCAAGAGACCCAGTACTTC	CASSVGLGGAQETQYF
NA	TRBV11-3	TRBD1	16	TRBJ2-2	TGTGCCAGCAGCTTAGGACAGGGGGCGGACACCGGGGAGCTGTTTTTT	CASSLGQGADTGELFF
NA	TRBV28	TRBD1	15	TRBJ2-3	TGTGCCAGCAGCCCGACAGGGGGTGGCACAGATACGCAGTATTTT	CASSPTGGGTDTQYF
few	TRBV5-1	NA	16	TRBJ2-7	TGCGCCAGCAGCTTGGACCCGGGACGGTCCCCGTACGAGCAGTACTTC	CASSLDPGRSPYEQYF
NA	TRBV18	NA	13	TRBJ1-1	TGTGCCAGCTCCACACAGGGCGTCACTGAAGCTTTCTTT	CASSTQGVTEAFF
NA	TRBV10-3	NA	13	TRBJ2-7	TGTGCCATCAGTGAGCCGGCCCCGGGGGAGCAGTACTTC	CAISEPAPGEQYF
once	TRBV5-1	NA	16	TRBJ1-6	TGCGCCAGCAGCTTGTCAGGGGCCTCCTATAATTCACCCCTCCACTTT	CASSLSGASYNSPLHF
NA	TRBV6-1	NA	14	TRBJ2-5	TGTGCCAGCAGGTTGACAGGAACTCAAGAGACCCAGTACTTC	CASRLTGTQETQYF
few	TRBV6-1	NA	13	TRBJ2-2	TGTGCCAGCAGTGAGCCTAACACCGGGGAGCTGTTTTTT	CASSEPNTGELFF
once	TRBV14	TRBD1	15	TRBJ1-6	TGTGCCAGCAGCCATTCTACAGGGGCCCATTCACCCCTCCACTTT	CASSHSTGAHSPLHF
NA	TRBV5-8	NA	16	TRBJ2-6	TGTGCCAGCAGCTTGTCGTCTATCTCTGGGGCCAACGTCCTGACTTTC	CASSLSSISGANVLTF
NA	TRBV4-1	TRBD1	16	TRBJ2-2	TGCGCCAGCAGCCAAGACAGGGGGCTTATCCTCGGGGAGCTGTTTTTT	CASSQDRGLILGELFF
once	TRBV28	TRBD1	13	TRBJ1-6	TGTGCCATCCGCACTGACAGGGATTCACCCCTCCACTTT	CAIRTDRDSPLHF
NA	TRBV6-6	TRBD1	14	TRBJ1-1	TGTGCCAGCAGTTACTCGGCAGGGGGCACTGAAGCTTTCTTT	CASSYSAGGTEAFF
NA	TRBV5-1	NA	16	TRBJ1-3	TGCGCCAGCAGCTTGGGCGACTTTACCTCTGGAAACACCATATATTTT	CASSLGDFTSGNTIYF
NA	TRBV7-2	TRBD1	15	TRBJ1-2	TGTGCCAGCAGCTTTCTTGACAGGGGAAACTATGGCTACACCTTC	CASSFLDRGNYGYTF
once	TRBV6-1	NA	14	TRBJ1-2	TGTGCCAGCAGTGACAGGGCAGCCAGCTATGGCTACACCTTC	CASSDRAASYGYTF
once	TRBV27	NA	16	TRBJ2-6	TGTGCCAGCCGACCTCCAGGGTCCGCTGGGGCCAACGTCCTGACTTTC	CASRPPGSAGANVLTF
NA	TRBV6-5	TRBD1	15	TRBJ2-5	TGTGCCAGCAGTTACTCGATAAGGGGGCGAGAGACCCAGTACTTC	CASSYSIRGRETQYF
NA	TRBV4-1	NA	19	TRBJ2-6	TGCGCCAGCAGCCAAGATGCGGGCAGGGTGAGCTCTGGGGCCAACGTCCTGACTTTC	CASSQDAGRVSSGANVLTF
NA	TRBV2	TRBD2	15	TRBJ2-7	TGTGCCAGCAGAAACCCTAGCGGGGGGTCCTACGAGCAGTACTTC	CASRNPSGGSYEQYF
NA	TRBV5-4	NA	14	TRBJ2-3	TGTGCCAGCAGCTTGGGAGGAGGCACAGATACGCAGTATTTT	CASSLGGGTDTQYF
NA	TRBV9	NA	14	TRBJ2-7	TGTGCCAGCAGCACGGGACACGCACCCTACGGGCAGTACTTC	CASSTGHAPYGQYF
NA	TRBV30	NA	12	TRBJ1-1	TGTGCCTGGAGGGCCCGAGGCACTGAAGCTTTCTTT	CAWRARGTEAFF
NA	TRBV5-8	NA	12	TRBJ1-2	TGTGCCAGCAGCTTGGGTGCGGGTGGCTACACCTTC	CASSLGAGGYTF